Listed below are T cell receptor beta chains from one sample, sequenced in a study of CD4+ T cells in melanoma. Sequencing was performed with immunoSEQ multiplex PCR; in TCRdb, only in-frame clones are kept and a portion is missing. The sample has about 50,000 clones; about 88% are singletons. Input material: peripheral blood. These receptors all stem from a human donor with melanoma. Both conserved end residues are part of each CDR3. The D gene is left open where the match is weak. A clone size is listed for some rows: how often the clone was seen (once, few, many), or a class if it is expanded.

CDR3 | DNA | size | J | D | V
CASSQDRIAKEQYF | TGCGCCAGCAGCCAAGATAGGATCGCCAAAGAGCAGTACTTC | NA | TRBJ2-7 | NA | TRBV4-3
CASSHGRSYNSPLHF | TGTGCCAGCAGTCACGGACGGAGTTATAATTCACCCCTCCACTTT | NA | TRBJ1-6 | NA | TRBV27
CASSFSRDYGYTF | TGTGCCAGCAGTTTTAGCAGGGACTATGGCTACACCTTC | NA | TRBJ1-2 | NA | TRBV28
CSVDERGAGNTQYF | TGCAGCGTTGATGAGCGGGGGGCCGGAAATACGCAGTATTTT | NA | TRBJ2-3 | TRBD2 | TRBV29-1
CASSTQGAYGYTF | TGTGCCAGCAGCACACAGGGGGCCTATGGCTACACCTTC | NA | TRBJ1-2 | TRBD1 | TRBV7-9
CASSQFRTWSGGPTDTQYF | TGCGCCAGCAGCCAATTCAGGACATGGTCGGGGGGACCCACAGATACGCAGTATTTT | NA | TRBJ2-3 | TRBD2 | TRBV4-1
CASSLQGDYGYTF | TGCGCCAGCAGCTTGCAGGGCGACTATGGCTACACCTTC | few | TRBJ1-2 | NA | TRBV5-1
CASSKDPLARAYEQYF | TGTGCCAGCAGCAAGGACCCCCTGGCGCGAGCCTACGAGCAGTACTTC | NA | TRBJ2-7 | NA | TRBV9
CASSLALAGRDNEQFF | TGTGCCAGCAGCTTAGCCCTAGCGGGGAGAGACAATGAGCAGTTCTTC | NA | TRBJ2-1 | TRBD2 | TRBV13
CASSPGTGGVQPQHF | TGTGCCAGCAGCCCCGGGACCGGGGGTGTCCAGCCCCAGCATTTT | NA | TRBJ1-5 | NA | TRBV5-8
CASSSPIRTGYSEQYF | TGTGCCAGCAGTTCCCCTATCCGGACAGGGTATTCCGAGCAGTACTTC | NA | TRBJ2-7 | TRBD1 | TRBV27
CASGLGTYNEQFF | TGTGCCAGCGGGCTAGGCACGTACAATGAGCAGTTCTTC | NA | TRBJ2-1 | NA | TRBV7-2
CSGERETQYF | TGCAGCGGAGAAAGAGAGACCCAGTACTTC | NA | TRBJ2-5 | NA | TRBV29-1
CASSSRQATMNTEAFF | TGTGCCAGCAGTTCCCGACAGGCAACTATGAACACTGAAGCTTTCTTT | NA | TRBJ1-1 | NA | TRBV27
CASSEPGQGYLQGYTF | TGTGCCAGCAGTGAACCGGGACAGGGGTATCTGCAGGGCTACACCTTC | NA | TRBJ1-2 | TRBD1 | TRBV2
CASRLGHGDSPLHF | TGTGCCAGCAGATTGGGGCATGGGGATTCACCCCTCCACTTT | NA | TRBJ1-6 | NA | TRBV6-1
CASSTDTNEKLFF | TGTGCCAGCTCTACCGATACTAATGAAAAACTGTTTTTT | NA | TRBJ1-4 | NA | TRBV18
CASSPQDTTNYGYTF | TGTGCCAGCTCACCTCAGGACACCACTAACTATGGCTACACCTTC | NA | TRBJ1-2 | NA | TRBV18
CSAQLHYEQYF | TGCAGTGCTCAGCTTCACTACGAGCAGTACTTC | NA | TRBJ2-7 | NA | TRBV20-1
CASSQNRVSYEQYF | TGTGCCAGCAGCCAAAACAGGGTCTCCTACGAGCAGTACTTC | NA | TRBJ2-7 | NA | TRBV4-2
CSVNVQHYGYTF | TGCAGCGTTAATGTACAGCACTATGGCTACACCTTC | NA | TRBJ1-2 | NA | TRBV29-1
CASSRNRGTSTGELFF | TGTGCCAGCAGCCGTAACAGGGGGACGAGCACCGGGGAGCTGTTTTTT | once | TRBJ2-2 | TRBD1 | TRBV13
CASSFQGMRNSPLHF | TGTGCCAGCAGTTTCCAGGGGATGCGGAATTCACCCCTCCACTTT | NA | TRBJ1-6 | NA | TRBV28
CASQPMTGSPGETQYF | TGTGCCAGCCAACCCATGACCGGGAGCCCGGGGGAGACCCAGTACTTC | few | TRBJ2-5 | NA | TRBV27
CASSLGGVNNEQFF | TGTGCCAGCAGCTTGGGGGGCGTTAACAATGAGCAGTTCTTC | NA | TRBJ2-1 | NA | TRBV5-4
CASSISRLFGPFQPQHF | TGTGCCAGTAGTATATCCCGCTTATTCGGTCCCTTTCAGCCCCAGCATTTT | NA | TRBJ1-5 | NA | TRBV19
CASSLVQGYEQYF | TGTGCCAGCAGCTTAGTACAGGGGTACGAGCAGTACTTC | NA | TRBJ2-7 | TRBD1 | TRBV11-2
CSVEDGTGGPYEQYF | TGCAGCGTTGAAGATGGGACAGGCGGACCTTACGAGCAGTACTTC | NA | TRBJ2-7 | TRBD1 | TRBV29-1
CASSQDGEGSGKNIQYF | TGTGCCAGCAGCCAAGACGGAGAGGGGTCAGGCAAAAACATTCAGTACTTC | NA | TRBJ2-4 | NA | TRBV4-2
CSGLAGGSYEQYF | TGCAGCGGGCTAGCGGGGGGCTCCTACGAGCAGTACTTC | NA | TRBJ2-7 | TRBD2 | TRBV29-1
CASRGQGTYEQYF | TGTGCCAGCAGGGGACAGGGGACCTACGAGCAGTACTTC | NA | TRBJ2-7 | TRBD1 | TRBV27
CASSVDWGSNEKLFF | TGTGCCAGCAGCGTTGATTGGGGATCGAACGAAAAACTGTTTTTT | NA | TRBJ1-4 | NA | TRBV9
CASSDQYLLAGGYNEQFF | TGTGCCAGCAGCGACCAGTACTTACTAGCGGGGGGATACAATGAGCAGTTCTTC | once | TRBJ2-1 | TRBD2 | TRBV9
CASSPRDRRLGLFF | TGTGCCAGCTCACCGAGGGACAGGCGACTGGGGCTGTTTTTT | NA | TRBJ2-2 | TRBD1 | TRBV18
CAWASGLHGETQYF | TGTGCCTGGGCTAGCGGGCTCCATGGGGAGACCCAGTACTTC | once | TRBJ2-5 | TRBD2 | TRBV30